A single sample is the source of the 2 T cell receptor beta chains below, sequenced in a study of T cells in Graves' hyperthyroidism and ophthalmopathy (dated by TCRdb to between 2018 and 2021). Library creation used multiplex PCR. The data were produced on an Illumina HiSeq 2000. The TCR beta CDR3 regions were amplified from RNA transcripts. For the first round of RT-PCR on the TCR CDR3, the HTBI primer set was used together with the Qiagen OneStep RT-PCR kit. In-frame beta chains were kept once TCRdb had trimmed the public reads at Q25 with fastp and called clones with MiXCR. A single entry per CDR3 protein holds the most common genes and DNA from its merged rows. The sample table records approximately 350,000 distinct CDR3 sequences; roughly 15% of these occur just once. The ten largest make up 15% to 20% of the sample. Sequencing was done on a sample of blood. Receptors were obtained from a woman aged 60-70 years with Graves' ophthalmopathy.

This clonotype has a count of ten or more. The chain joins TRBV10-2 to TRBJ1-5, with D uncertain. Per germline, CDR1 WSHSY and CDR2 SAAADI. Trimming removed 2 bases at V and 2 bases at J, with 7 bases between. CDR3 length: 14 amino acids. CDR3 in amino acids: CASSEGDGNQPQHF. The DNA for the CDR3 is TGCGCCAGCAGTGAGGGGGATGGCAATCAGCCCCAGCATTTT.

This chain connects TRBV20-1 to TRBJ1-6, with 9 bases matching TRBD1. J gave up 4 bases and V 2 bases, and 3 bases lay outside the gene matches. The CDR3 sequence is 15 residues long. Germline CDR1 is DFQATT and CDR2 is SNEGSKA (reference sequence). CDR3 nucleotides: TGCAGTGCTAGAAGGACAGGGGATTATAATTCACCCCTCCACTTT. This sequence encodes CSARRTGDYNSPLHF.